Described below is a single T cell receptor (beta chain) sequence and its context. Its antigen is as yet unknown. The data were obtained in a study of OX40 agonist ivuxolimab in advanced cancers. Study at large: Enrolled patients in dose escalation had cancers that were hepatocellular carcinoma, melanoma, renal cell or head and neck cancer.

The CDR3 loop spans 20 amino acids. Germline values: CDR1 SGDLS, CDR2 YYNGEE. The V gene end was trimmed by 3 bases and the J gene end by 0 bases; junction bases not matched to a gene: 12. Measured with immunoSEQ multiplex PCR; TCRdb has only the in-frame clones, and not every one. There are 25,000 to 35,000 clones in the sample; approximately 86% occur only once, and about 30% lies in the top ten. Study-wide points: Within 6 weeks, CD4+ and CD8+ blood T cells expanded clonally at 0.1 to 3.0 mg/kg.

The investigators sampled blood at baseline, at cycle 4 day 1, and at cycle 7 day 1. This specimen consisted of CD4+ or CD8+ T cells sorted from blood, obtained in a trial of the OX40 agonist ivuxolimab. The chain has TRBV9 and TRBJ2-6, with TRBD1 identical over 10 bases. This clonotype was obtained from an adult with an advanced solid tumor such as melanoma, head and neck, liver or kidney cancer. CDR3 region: CASSETLSDRGLSGANVLTF. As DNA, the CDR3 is TGTGCCAGCAGCGAGACGTTATCTGACAGGGGGCTCTCTGGGGCCAACGTCCTGACTTTC.